Below, 31 T cell receptor beta chains from the same sample are listed, as sequenced in a study of yellow fever vaccine responses in identical twins. MiXCR, run by TCRdb on the RT-PCR reads, gives a single entry per CDR3 protein. The sample holds 950 to 1,500 distinct CDR3 sequences, 80% seen once. Sequences were derived from T cells from blood (PBMCs), unsorted or a sorted subset (not recorded which), sampled before or after yellow fever vaccination (not recorded which). The receptors were gathered from a female donor who received the yellow fever vaccine.

The chain is built from TRBV10-3 and TRBJ1-2; no reliable D call. The CDR3 length is 13 residues. The germline V gene encodes CDR1 ENHRY and CDR2 SYGVKD. The V end was cut by 7 bases, the J end by 0 bases, with 9 bases between. The CDR3 is CAITDRSNYGYTF. The DNA of the CDR3 is TGTGCCATCACCGACCGCTCTAACTATGGCTACACCTTC.

V usage is TRBV20-1 and J usage is TRBJ2-2; 9 bases fit TRBD1. Germline V gives CDR1 DFQATT, CDR2 SNEGSKA (reference sequence). V gave up 2 bases and J gave up 6 bases; unmatched junction bases: 10. The CDR3 sequence is 16 residues long. The CDR3 DNA sequence: TGCAGTGCTAGACCTGGAGACAGGGGGGAAGCCGGGGAGCTGTTTTTT. It specifies CSARPGDRGEAGELFF.

The chain is built from TRBV6-1 and TRBJ2-5, with unresolved D. The CDR3 spans 11 residues. Trimming took 8 bases from V and 5 from J, leaving 9 bases between them. CDR1 is MNHNS and CDR2 is SASEGT in the germline V gene. CDR3 bases: TGTGCCAGCGCAGCCCTTGAGACCCAGTACTTC. Its translation: CASAALETQYF.

The chain joins TRBV4-3 to TRBJ1-5; D is ambiguous. Germline CDR1 LGHNA, CDR2 YSLEER. The CDR3 contains 16 residues. The V end lost 1 base, the J end lost 0 bases, and 10 bases lay between the germline ends. The CDR3 loop reads CASSQGVSDSNQPQHF. The CDR3 nucleotides are TGCGCCAGCAGCCAAGGTGTGAGTGATAGCAATCAGCCCCAGCATTTT.

V usage is TRBV11-2 and J usage is TRBJ2-7, with D unclear. Germline CDR1 and CDR2: SGHAT and FQNNGV. CDR3 length: 13 amino acids. Trimming shortened V by 5 bases and J by 0 bases, and 8 bases separated the two germline ends. The CDR3 reads CASSSQGSYEQYV. Written as DNA, the CDR3 is TGTGCCAGCAGCAGCCAAGGCTCCTACGAGCAGTACGTC.

This chain links TRBV2 with TRBJ2-1; D ambiguous. CDR1 is SNHLY, CDR2 FYNNEI, per germline. The CDR3 spans 15 residues. The germline V and J ends were trimmed by 3 bases and 2 bases, with 11 bases remaining between them. The CDR3 here is CASSDKEGTYNEQFF. The DNA for the CDR3 is TGTGCCAGCAGTGATAAGGAAGGGACCTACAATGAGCAGTTCTTC.

This clonotype has only a few counts. This chain connects TRBV6-5 to TRBJ1-3; D ambiguous. Trimming took 0 bases from V and 4 from J, leaving 10 bases between them. The V gene's germline CDR1 is MNHEY and CDR2 SVGAGI. The CDR3 loop spans 15 amino acids. The CDR3 DNA is TGTGCCAGCAGTTACTCGGCACCTAACGGAAACACCATATATTTT. Its protein is CASSYSAPNGNTIYF.

The V call is TRBV6-2 or TRBV6-3, the J call TRBJ1-6, with D unclear. Trimming shortened V by 0 bases and J by 2 bases, and 8 bases separated the two germline ends. The CDR3 runs to 16 residues. The germline gives CDR1 MNHEY, CDR2 SVGEGT. CDR3 nucleotides: TGTGCCAGCAGTTACTCTCCCCGGACCTATAATTCACCCCTCCACTTT. Amino acids: CASSYSPRTYNSPLHF.

In this sample, this clonotype turned up once. This chain joins TRBV15 and TRBJ2-7; D ambiguous. Trimming stripped 6 bases from V and 0 bases from J, with 9 bases between. The CDR3 spans 13 residues. CDR1 and CDR2 (germline): LNHNV, YYDKDF (reference sequence). The CDR3 loop reads CATSMAPSYEQYV. In DNA, the CDR3 is TGTGCCACCAGTATGGCTCCCTCCTACGAGCAGTACGTC.

This rearrangement joins TRBV5-4 to TRBJ2-1; 8 bases align to TRBD1. The germline CDR1 and CDR2 sequences are SGHNT and YYREEE (reference sequence). The V and J ends lost 3 bases and 0 bases, in that order; junction bases with no gene match: 2. CDR3 size: 15 residues. This CDR3 reads CASSWDRRSYNEQFF. The DNA of the CDR3 is TGTGCCAGCAGCTGGGACAGGCGCTCCTACAATGAGCAGTTCTTC.

The chain carries TRBV7-6 and TRBJ1-1; D gene unclear. CDR3 length equals 14 residues. Germline V gene lookup returns CDR1 SGHVS and CDR2 FNYEAQ. V shed 5 bases and J shed 2 bases, with 12 bases lying between them. CDR3 coding DNA: TGTGCCAGCAGCCTAATGGGAGGCAACACTGAAGCTTTCTTT. This codes for CASSLMGGNTEAFF.

This sequence joins TRBV10-3 and TRBJ1-3; D unclear. Per germline, CDR1 ENHRY and CDR2 SYGVKD. The CDR3 loop spans 14 amino acids. V was cut by 3 bases and J by 0 bases, with 6 bases left in between. Here the CDR3 DNA reads TGTGCCATCAGTGACGATGGCTCTGGAAACACCATATATTTT. This translates into CAISDDGSGNTIYF.

The genes are TRBV29-1 and TRBJ1-1; D is perhaps TRBD1 (6 bases). Trimming removed 7 bases from V and 1 base from J, with 16 bases in between. This CDR3 has 14 residues. The V gene's germline CDR1 is SQVTM and CDR2 ANQGSEA. This chain's CDR3 is CSAAPKGQNTEAFF. The CDR3 DNA sequence: TGCAGCGCAGCTCCGAAGGGACAGAACACTGAAGCTTTCTTT. The full variable domain, with the rest looked up from reference TRBV29-1 and TRBJ1-1, is SAVISQKPSRDICQRGTSLTIQCQVDSQVTMMFWYRQQPGQSLTLIATANQGSEATYESGFVIDKFPISRPNLTFSTLTVSNMSPEDSSIYLCSAAPKGQNTEAFFGQGTRLTVV.

V gene TRBV4-1 combines with J gene TRBJ1-5, with D possibly matching TRBD1 (6 bases). Trimming removed 0 bases at V and 4 bases at J, with 7 bases between. Per the germline V gene, CDR1 is MGHRA and CDR2 is YSYEKL. The CDR3 is made up of 14 amino acids. CDR3 region: CASSQERGNQPQHF. The CDR3 coding sequence is TGCGCCAGCAGCCAAGAGAGGGGGAATCAGCCCCAGCATTTT.

Only a few counts were recorded for this clonotype. The chain uses TRBV6-5 and TRBJ1-2; 12 nucleotides agree with TRBD1. V lost 3 bases to trimming and J lost 0 bases; unmatched junction nucleotides: 5. CDR3 size: 17 residues. The germline V gene encodes CDR1 MNHEY and CDR2 SVGAGI. CDR3 DNA sequence: TGTGCCAGCAGTTATAAGGGACAGGGGGCCCCTAACTATGGCTACACCTTC. Protein: CASSYKGQGAPNYGYTF.

The chain is built from TRBV12-3 or TRBV12-4 and TRBJ1-1, with D hard to call. The length of the CDR3 is 14 residues. Trimming shortened V by 3 bases and J by 1 base, and 9 bases separated the two germline ends. CDR3 residues: CASSFSQTNTEAFF. The CDR3 DNA is TGTGCCAGCAGTTTCAGCCAGACGAACACTGAAGCTTTCTTT.

V is TRBV10-3 and J is TRBJ2-7, with a tentative D call TRBD1 (6 bases). The V and J ends lost 3 bases and 3 bases respectively, with 12 bases between them. The germline gives CDR1 ENHRY, CDR2 SYGVKD. This CDR3 is built from 14 residues. The CDR3 coding sequence is TGTGCCATCAGTGATGAGCAGGACAGCTACGAGCAGTACGTC. Its translation: CAISDEQDSYEQYV.

The J gene is TRBJ1-5, the V gene TRBV6-1, with TRBD1 identical over 9 bases. CDR3 length equals 15 residues. CDR1 and CDR2 from the germline V gene are MNHNS and SASEGT. With 5 bases clipped from V and 0 bases from J, the junction kept 2 bases outside the gene matches. Here the CDR3 DNA reads TGTGCCAGCAGTCGGACAGGGGATAGCAATCAGCCCCAGCATTTT. Its translation is CASSRTGDSNQPQHF.

This clonotype has a single count. The genes are TRBV11-2 and TRBJ1-6; D remains unclear. CDR3 size: 15 residues. Germline V gene lookup returns CDR1 SGHAT and CDR2 FQNNGV. The germline V and J ends were trimmed by 4 bases and 7 bases, with 14 bases remaining between them. The CDR3 DNA reads as TGTGCCAGCAGCTCGACCCGATATGGGAATTCACCCCTCCACTTT. This sequence encodes CASSSTRYGNSPLHF.

Concerning this clonotype: Compared with germline, one end of the junction differs, possibly owing to a read error. V usage is TRBV7-7 and J usage is TRBJ2-3; D call uncertain. Germline CDR1 is SSHAT and CDR2 is FNYEAQ (reference sequence). There are 13 residues in the CDR3. CDR3 in DNA: TGTGCTAGCAGCTTATTAGGGTCAGATACGCAGTATTTT. Translation: CASSLLGSDTQYF.

The CDR3 bases are TGTGCCATCAGGAACAGGGTACAGCGGGAGGGCCCGGGCGAGCAGTACTTC. This translates into CAIRNRVQREGPGEQYF. The genes are TRBV10-3 and TRBJ2-7; TRBD2 matches 10 bases. Looked up from germline, CDR1 is ENHRY and CDR2 is SYGVKD. This CDR3 contains 17 residues. With V trimmed by 6 bases and J by 6 bases, 17 bases remained unmatched.

The chain employs TRBV4-3 and TRBJ2-7; D is unclear. The CDR3 is 15 amino acids. From germline, CDR1 is LGHNA and CDR2 YSLEER. Trimming stripped 0 bases from V and 2 bases from J, with 11 bases between. The chain's CDR3 is CASSQESRVPYEQYF. CDR3 coding DNA: TGCGCCAGCAGCCAAGAGAGTCGGGTGCCCTACGAGCAGTACTTC.

This clonotype has only one observation. J is TRBJ1-5 and V is TRBV10-1; D uncertain. The CDR3 is made up of 10 amino acids. Germline V gene sequence: CDR1 WNHNN, CDR2 SYGVQD (reference sequence). V was shortened by 10 bases and J by 5 bases, with 6 bases between the two germline ends. The CDR3 protein is CATRDQPQHF. CDR3 in DNA: TGCGCCACGCGGGATCAGCCCCAGCATTTT.

This sequence joins TRBV30 and TRBJ1-1; maybe TRBD1 (5 bases). Germline V lookup: CDR1 GTSNPN, CDR2 SVGIG (reference sequence). V lost 1 base to trimming and J lost 6 bases, with 12 bases between them. CDR3 length: 13 amino acids. The CDR3 is CAWSEQVVAEAFF. The CDR3 DNA follows: TGTGCCTGGAGTGAACAGGTTGTCGCTGAAGCTTTCTTT.

The rearrangement links TRBV6-5 to TRBJ2-7; D is perhaps TRBD1 (6 bases). The CDR3 consists of 16 residues. CDR1 is MNHEY, CDR2 SVGAGI, per germline. Trimming cost V 4 bases and J 2 bases, with 18 bases left between them. The CDR3 loop is CASSWGYRVKAYEQYF. Written as DNA, the CDR3 is TGTGCCAGCAGTTGGGGGTACAGGGTGAAGGCCTACGAGCAGTACTTC.

This clonotype has just a few counts. This chain connects TRBV6-2 or TRBV6-3 to TRBJ1-1; D is unclear. This CDR3 spans 13 amino acids. Germline V gene lookup returns CDR1 MNHEY and CDR2 SVGEGT. V gave up 8 bases and J gave up 3 bases, with 13 bases separating them. CDR3 DNA sequence: TGTGCCAGCCGATCGTCTCTTTACACTGAAGCTTTCTTT. It is translated as CASRSSLYTEAFF.

The V call is TRBV6-2 or TRBV6-3, the J call TRBJ2-1; unclear D gene. Trimming took off 5 bases at V and 0 bases at J, with 11 bases between the two ends. Germline assignment: CDR1 MNHEY and CDR2 SVGEGT. The CDR3 is made up of 15 amino acids. The CDR3 reads CASSQPMSSYNEQFF. CDR3 bases: TGTGCCAGCAGTCAGCCGATGAGCTCCTACAATGAGCAGTTCTTC.

This rearrangement joins TRBV5-4 to TRBJ2-1; D remains ambiguous. CDR3 size: 13 residues. Germline V CDR1 and CDR2: SGHNT, YYREEE (reference sequence). Trimming left V 6 bases short and J 6 bases short, with 13 bases between. The CDR3 protein is CASNRARGNEQFF. The CDR3 DNA reads as TGTGCCAGCAACCGGGCCAGAGGCAATGAGCAGTTCTTC.

This chain connects TRBV13 to TRBJ1-1; 8 bases agree with TRBD1. Germline CDR1 and CDR2: PRHDT and FYEKMQ (reference sequence). V lost 5 bases, J lost 4 bases, and 3 bases stayed unmatched. The CDR3 is 13 residues long. Written as DNA, the CDR3 is TGTGCCAGCAGCCGACAGGGGCGCACTGAAGCTTTCTTT. Translation: CASSRQGRTEAFF.

The chain joins TRBV6-1 to TRBJ1-1; a possible D gene is TRBD1 (6 bases). This CDR3 is 14 amino acids long. Germline CDR1 MNHNS, CDR2 SASEGT. The germline V and J ends were trimmed by 6 bases and 2 bases, with 13 bases remaining between them. CDR3 protein: CASRRDTSNTEAFF. In DNA, the CDR3 is TGTGCCAGCAGGAGGGACACCTCTAACACTGAAGCTTTCTTT.

The V and J genes are TRBV6-1 and TRBJ2-5, with D possibly being TRBD1 or TRBD2 (7 bases each). The CDR3 sequence is 15 residues long. Germline CDR1 MNHNS, CDR2 SASEGT. The V end was cut by 7 bases, the J end by 6 bases, with 21 bases between. CDR3 bases: TGTGCCAGCACCTCACCCCCCCAGGGGGGGCAGACCCAGTACTTC. It is translated as CASTSPPQGGQTQYF.